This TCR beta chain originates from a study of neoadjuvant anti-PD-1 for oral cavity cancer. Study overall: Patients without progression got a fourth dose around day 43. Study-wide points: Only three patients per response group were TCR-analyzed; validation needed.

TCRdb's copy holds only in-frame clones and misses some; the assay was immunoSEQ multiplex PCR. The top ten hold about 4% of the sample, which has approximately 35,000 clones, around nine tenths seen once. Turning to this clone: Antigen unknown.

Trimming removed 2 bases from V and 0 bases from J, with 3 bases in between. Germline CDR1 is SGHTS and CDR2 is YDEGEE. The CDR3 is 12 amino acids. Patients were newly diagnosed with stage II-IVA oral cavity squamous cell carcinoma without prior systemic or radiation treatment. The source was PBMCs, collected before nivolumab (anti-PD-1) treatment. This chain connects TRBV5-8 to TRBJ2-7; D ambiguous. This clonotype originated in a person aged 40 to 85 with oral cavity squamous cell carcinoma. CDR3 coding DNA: TGTGCCAGCAGCTTAAGCTCCTACGAGCAGTACTTC. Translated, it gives CASSLSSYEQYF. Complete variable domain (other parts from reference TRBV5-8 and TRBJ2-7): EAGVTQSPTHLIKTRGQQATLRCSPISGHTSVYWYQQALGLGLQFLLWYDEGEERNRGNFPPRFSGRQFPNYSSELNVNALELEDSALYLCASSLSSYEQYFGPGTRLTVT.